Listed below are T cell receptor beta chains from one sample, sequenced in a study of T cell responses to AZD1222 COVID-19 vaccine. Using immunoSEQ multiplex PCR, the repertoire was profiled, and TCRdb retains in-frame clones only, with some absent. The sample contains about 130,000 clones, roughly 85% of which appear only once. The source material was peripheral blood, sampled on day 0 of AZD1222 vaccination. The source of these receptors is an adult in good health. Each CDR3 is given with its conserved first and last residue.

CDR3aa: CASSPGRTNTEAFF
j_gene: TRBJ1-1
v_gene: TRBV18

CDR3aa: CASSWTSTDTQYF
j_gene: TRBJ2-3
v_gene: TRBV5-1

CDR3aa: CASSVGAKETQYF
j_gene: TRBJ2-5
v_gene: TRBV9

CDR3aa: CASSSRRTSGNTIYF
j_gene: TRBJ1-3
v_gene: TRBV19

CDR3aa: CASSLITGTIGQPQHF
j_gene: TRBJ1-5
v_gene: TRBV7-2

CDR3aa: CASSLLAGGGNEQFF
j_gene: TRBJ2-1
v_gene: TRBV5-1

CDR3aa: CASRPPGLALGTGELFF
j_gene: TRBJ2-2
v_gene: TRBV27

CDR3aa: CARRTVVIGTNEKLFF
j_gene: TRBJ1-4
v_gene: TRBV5-3

CDR3aa: CASSVSGTGYGYTF
j_gene: TRBJ1-2
v_gene: TRBV9

CDR3aa: CASSFTASYEQYF
j_gene: TRBJ2-7
v_gene: TRBV11-3

CDR3aa: CASSLEVSGANVLTF
j_gene: TRBJ2-6
v_gene: TRBV5-1

CDR3aa: CASSSAGGGSYEQYF
j_gene: TRBJ2-7
v_gene: TRBV6-2/TRBV6-3

CDR3aa: CASSWWTGNEKLFF
j_gene: TRBJ1-4
v_gene: TRBV5-1

CDR3aa: CASSVGAGGDSTDTQYF
j_gene: TRBJ2-3
v_gene: TRBV9

CDR3aa: CASSTRVQGAKSPLHF
j_gene: TRBJ1-6
v_gene: TRBV5-4

CDR3aa: CASSRGSGNTIYF
j_gene: TRBJ1-3
v_gene: TRBV13

CDR3aa: CASSFSGAYGYTF
j_gene: TRBJ1-2
v_gene: TRBV7-9

CDR3aa: CASSLFAGSIYEQYF
j_gene: TRBJ2-7
v_gene: TRBV27

CDR3aa: CASSDGLYRQDLDGYTF
j_gene: TRBJ1-2
v_gene: TRBV6-1

CDR3aa: CAAVGTEAFF
j_gene: TRBJ1-1
v_gene: TRBV23-1

CDR3aa: CATSRGPRGNEQYF
j_gene: TRBJ2-7
v_gene: TRBV15

CDR3aa: CATRGQGITEAFF
j_gene: TRBJ1-1
v_gene: TRBV24-1

CDR3aa: CASLELGENNEQFF
j_gene: TRBJ2-1
v_gene: TRBV27

CDR3aa: CASSLVRDTNYGYTF
j_gene: TRBJ1-2
v_gene: TRBV7-8

CDR3aa: CASSPLEPNYGYTF
j_gene: TRBJ1-2
v_gene: TRBV19

CDR3aa: CASSYFGLAGEANTGELFF
j_gene: TRBJ2-2
v_gene: TRBV6-2/TRBV6-3

CDR3aa: CASSVNPRNEQFF
j_gene: TRBJ2-1
v_gene: TRBV9

CDR3aa: CASSFRGGEAFF
j_gene: TRBJ1-1
v_gene: TRBV27

CDR3aa: CASSEARIGYTF
j_gene: TRBJ1-2
v_gene: TRBV7-2

CDR3aa: CASSYGGHSSSYEQYF
j_gene: TRBJ2-7
v_gene: TRBV6-2/TRBV6-3

CDR3aa: CASSLGDASGSSYEQYF
j_gene: TRBJ2-7
v_gene: TRBV11-2

CDR3aa: CASSQIDSRANVLTF
j_gene: TRBJ2-6
v_gene: TRBV14

CDR3aa: CASTHPGTGELFF
j_gene: TRBJ2-2
v_gene: TRBV6-5

CDR3aa: CASSEKGTEAFF
j_gene: TRBJ1-1
v_gene: TRBV2

CDR3aa: CASSRGTSGGDTQYF
j_gene: TRBJ2-3
v_gene: TRBV4-2

CDR3aa: CASSPTGPADTEAFF
j_gene: TRBJ1-1
v_gene: TRBV19

CDR3aa: CASTPQQGANEKLFF
j_gene: TRBJ1-4
v_gene: TRBV19

CDR3aa: CASSFRDVREAFF
j_gene: TRBJ1-1
v_gene: TRBV7-9

CDR3aa: CSVVLPPDTQYF
j_gene: TRBJ2-3
v_gene: TRBV29-1

CDR3aa: CASSESSGLHYEQYF
j_gene: TRBJ2-7
v_gene: TRBV25-1

CDR3aa: CASRGNTEAFF
j_gene: TRBJ1-1
v_gene: TRBV10-1

CDR3aa: CASSLGLAGSYEQYF
j_gene: TRBJ2-7
v_gene: TRBV13

CDR3aa: CASSLVSGVYEQYF
j_gene: TRBJ2-7
v_gene: TRBV7-9

CDR3aa: CASSMTAANYGYTF
j_gene: TRBJ1-2
v_gene: TRBV6-5

CDR3aa: CASSIFIQGGNTIYF
j_gene: TRBJ1-3
v_gene: TRBV19

CDR3aa: CASSRGLATSTDTQYF
j_gene: TRBJ2-3
v_gene: TRBV7-8

CDR3aa: CASSPGDSGTDTQYF
j_gene: TRBJ2-3
v_gene: TRBV2

CDR3aa: CATSRDRVVSGSLDTQYF
j_gene: TRBJ2-3
v_gene: TRBV15

CDR3aa: CASSETSGAYEQYF
j_gene: TRBJ2-7
v_gene: TRBV10-1

CDR3aa: CASSEGLAENTGELFF
j_gene: TRBJ2-2
v_gene: TRBV9

CDR3aa: CASRARGQGSYNTEAFF
j_gene: TRBJ1-1
v_gene: TRBV19

CDR3aa: CASSALISGEQYF
j_gene: TRBJ2-7
v_gene: TRBV9